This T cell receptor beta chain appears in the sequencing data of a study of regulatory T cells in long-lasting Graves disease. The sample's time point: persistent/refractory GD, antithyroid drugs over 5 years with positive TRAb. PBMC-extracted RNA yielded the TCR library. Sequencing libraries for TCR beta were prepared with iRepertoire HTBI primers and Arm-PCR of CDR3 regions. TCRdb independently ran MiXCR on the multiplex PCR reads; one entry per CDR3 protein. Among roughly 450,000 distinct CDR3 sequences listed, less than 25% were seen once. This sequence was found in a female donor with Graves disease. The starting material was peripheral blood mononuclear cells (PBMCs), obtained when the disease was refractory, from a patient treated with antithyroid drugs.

As DNA, the CDR3 is TGTGCCAGCAGTCCACAGGGGGCGAAGCTATACGAGCAGTACTTC. Amino acids: CASSPQGAKLYEQYF. The rearrangement links TRBV3-1 to TRBJ2-7, with 9 bases matching TRBD1. The CDR3 loop spans 15 amino acids. Germline lookup yields CDR1 LGHDT and CDR2 YNNKEL (reference sequence). V was clipped by 6 bases and J by 4 bases; unmatched bases: 10.